The 29 T cell receptor beta chains reported below all come from one sample, sequenced in a study of T-cell reconstitution after alpha-beta-depleted transplantation in children. Molecular barcoding with unique molecular identifiers was used for the TCRbeta library. Each CDR3 protein is one row after TCRdb ran MiXCR on the PCR reads. This sample yields 250,000 to 350,000 distinct CDR3 sequences, of which 23% are seen a single time; approximately 10% belongs to the top ten. The input for sequencing was PBMCs, mostly from graft donor cells, taken 180 days after TCRalphabeta/CD19-depleted stem cell transplant. Receptors originate from a male patient aged 5 to 17 who had a stem cell transplant for acute lymphoblastic leukemia, so the T cells may come from the graft donor.

The V call is TRBV5-1, the J call TRBJ2-3; the D gene is possibly TRBD2 (6 bases). The CDR3 is made up of 15 amino acids. V lost 4 bases to trimming and J lost 6 bases, with 18 bases between them. Germline lookup yields CDR1 SGHRS and CDR2 YFSETQ. CDR3: CASSADGGGLDTQYF. The CDR3 DNA is TGCGCCAGCAGCGCGGATGGGGGAGGATTGGATACGCAGTATTTT.

CDR3 nucleotides: TGTGCCAGTAGCCCGACAGGGGGACTAGGCTATGGCTACACCTTC. Translation: CASSPTGGLGYGYTF. The chain is built from TRBV19 and TRBJ1-2; 9 bases line up with TRBD1. The CDR3 is made up of 15 amino acids. V was clipped by 6 bases and J by 4 bases; unmatched bases: 9. Per the germline V gene, CDR1 is LNHDA and CDR2 is SQIVND (reference sequence).

This chain links TRBV5-1 with TRBJ1-2; D is undetermined. The CDR3 consists of 14 residues. The germline CDR1 and CDR2 sequences are SGHRS and YFSETQ. The germline V and J ends were trimmed by 1 base and 8 bases, with 15 bases remaining between them. The CDR3 DNA reads TGCGCCAGCAGCTTGACCAGAGGTTCGAGCGGCTACACCTTC. This encodes CASSLTRGSSGYTF.

In its sample, this clonotype was seen a few times. This rearrangement joins TRBV5-1 to TRBJ2-1; 9 positions match TRBD2. V shed 0 bases and J 3 bases; nucleotides not matched to a gene: 1. The CDR3 has 15 amino acids. Germline-derived CDR1 and CDR2 are SGHRS and YFSETQ. The CDR3, as DNA: TGCGCCAGCAGCTTGGTGACTAGCGGCTACAATGAGCAGTTCTTC. This codes for CASSLVTSGYNEQFF.

This clonotype showed up just a few times. Germline and junction disagree at one end, which may indicate a read error. The V gene is TRBV7-3, the J gene TRBJ2-2; weak D call: TRBD2 (5 bases). The CDR3 spans 15 residues. Germline V gene lookup returns CDR1 SGHTA and CDR2 FQGTGA. This chain's CDR3 is CASSLTRDNTGELFF. The CDR3 DNA follows: TGTGCCAGCAGCTTAACTCGGGATAACACTGGGGAGCTGTTTTTT.

Concerning this clonotype itself: Being one base from a much bigger clone, this may be a read error. The chain recombines TRBV28 with TRBJ2-3; D not certain. Trimming pared 5 bases from V and 5 bases from J, leaving 5 bases between. Germline lookup yields CDR1 MDHEN and CDR2 SYDVKM. The CDR3 has 11 amino acids. In nucleotides, the CDR3 is TGTGCCAGCAGTAACGTAGATACGCAGTATTTT. Its translation is CASSNVDTQYF.

In the case of this clonotype: One junction end disagrees with the germline gene, perhaps due to a read error. V gene TRBV3-1 combines with J gene TRBJ2-1; 14 nucleotides agree with TRBD2. The CDR3 sequence is 18 residues long. Germline CDR1 LGHDT, CDR2 YNNKEL (reference sequence). CDR3 loop: CASTQGRLAGGINNEQFF. CDR3 bases: TGTGCCAGCACCCAAGGTCGACTAGCGGGAGGGATAAACAATGAGCAGTTCTTC.

This clonotype was observed a handful of times. This chain uses TRBV7-6 with TRBJ2-5; D gene uncertain. V lost 0 bases and J 5 bases, leaving 13 bases between the germline ends. There are 15 residues in the CDR3. Looked up from germline, CDR1 is SGHVS and CDR2 is FNYEAQ. The CDR3, as DNA: TGTGCCAGCAGCTTAGCACCGGGCCCTCTGGAGACCCAGTACTTC. Translating it yields CASSLAPGPLETQYF.

J is TRBJ2-2 and V is TRBV20-1, with TRBD2 identical over 7 bases. The CDR3 runs to 16 residues. Germline lookup yields CDR1 DFQATT and CDR2 SNEGSKA (reference sequence). The V and J ends lost 6 bases and 5 bases, in that order; junction bases with no gene match: 15. The CDR3 is CSARSWRELGTGELFF. Here the CDR3 DNA reads TGCAGTGCCAGATCGTGGCGGGAGCTCGGAACCGGGGAGCTGTTTTTT.

The chain is built from TRBV19 and TRBJ1-2, with TRBD1 matching 7 bases. CDR3 length: 15 residues. The V gene's germline CDR1 is LNHDA and CDR2 SQIVND (reference sequence). With 8 bases clipped from V and 0 bases from J, the junction kept 9 bases outside the gene matches. The CDR3 DNA reads TGTGCCAGTCGCACCGACAGGGCGGCTAACTATGGCTACACCTTC. This translates into CASRTDRAANYGYTF.

DNA for the CDR3: TGCGCCAGCACAGACGTAAACAATGAGCAGTTCTTC. It translates to CASTDVNNEQFF. The chain recombines TRBV5-1 with TRBJ2-1, with D unresolved. This CDR3 spans 12 amino acids. Per germline, CDR1 SGHRS and CDR2 YFSETQ. With 6 bases removed from V and 5 bases from J, the gap between germline ends came to 9 bases.

This clonotype has just a few counts. V usage is TRBV11-1 and J usage is TRBJ1-3; 8 bases map to TRBD1. V was clipped by 5 bases and J by 4 bases; unmatched bases: 10. Germline-derived CDR1 and CDR2 are SGHAT and FQDESV (reference sequence). This CDR3 is built from 16 residues. The CDR3 here is CASSPRGQGEGNTIYF. The CDR3 nucleotides read TGTGCCAGCAGCCCTAGAGGACAGGGCGAAGGAAACACCATATATTTT.

In its sample, this clonotype was seen a few times. The chain recombines TRBV11-2 with TRBJ1-2; D may be TRBD1 (5 bases). V was clipped by 4 bases and J by 3 bases, with 18 bases between them. This CDR3 is 16 amino acids long. Looked up from germline, CDR1 is SGHAT and CDR2 is FQNNGV. The CDR3 loop reads CASSSLWRGTDYGYTF. In DNA, the CDR3 is TGTGCCAGCAGCTCCTTATGGCGCGGGACTGACTATGGCTACACCTTC.

Here the CDR3 reads CASSYSVGVNQPQHF. The CDR3 bases are TGTGCCAGCAGTTACTCGGTGGGGGTCAATCAGCCCCAGCATTTT. The J gene is TRBJ1-5, the V gene TRBV6-5; tentatively, D is TRBD1 (5 bases). The CDR3 loop spans 15 amino acids. Trimming shortened V by 0 bases and J by 3 bases, and 9 bases separated the two germline ends. The germline gives CDR1 MNHEY, CDR2 SVGAGI.

This clonotype was observed a few times. The chain carries TRBV7-3 and TRBJ1-5; TRBD1 aligns across 9 bases. Trimming cost V 1 base and J 6 bases; bases outside gene matches: 19. Germline assignment: CDR1 SGHTA and CDR2 FQGTGA. This CDR3 is 20 amino acids long. As DNA, the CDR3 is TGTGCCAGCAGCTTAAAGGGCGTCGCCGGGGGGACAGGGATGTTTCAGCCCCAGCATTTT. Residues: CASSLKGVAGGTGMFQPQHF.

The rearrangement links TRBV6-5 to TRBJ1-4; 9 nucleotides match TRBD1. Germline-derived CDR1 and CDR2 are MNHEY and SVGAGI. Germline trimming cut 0 bases from V and 8 bases from J; bases unmatched to any gene: 13. This CDR3 is 18 amino acids long. The CDR3 protein is CASSYSPTWTGVEEKLFF. Here the CDR3 DNA reads TGTGCCAGCAGTTACTCACCGACCTGGACAGGGGTTGAAGAAAAACTGTTTTTT.

In its sample, this clonotype was seen once. V is TRBV6-5 and J is TRBJ1-1; D is possibly TRBD1 (5 bases). In germline, CDR1 is MNHEY, CDR2 SVGAGI. The CDR3 consists of 14 residues. The germline V and J ends were trimmed by 1 base and 6 bases, with 12 bases remaining between them. CDR3 protein: CASSYFGGRAEAFF. CDR3 DNA: TGTGCCAGCAGTTACTTCGGGGGGAGGGCTGAAGCTTTCTTT.

The V gene is TRBV7-6, the J gene TRBJ1-5; D gene ambiguous. Trimming took off 3 bases at V and 6 bases at J, with 6 bases between the two ends. The CDR3 covers 12 residues. Germline CDR1 reads SGHVS; CDR2 reads FNYEAQ. In DNA, the CDR3 is TGTGCCAGCAGCTTCTTGAGTCAGCCCCAGCATTTT. Residues: CASSFLSQPQHF.

V and J are TRBV6-5 and TRBJ2-7, with D perhaps assigned TRBD1 or TRBD2 (5 bases each). Between the trimmed V and J ends, which lost 0 bases and 2 bases, there was a span of 11 bases. There are 15 residues in the CDR3. Germline assignment: CDR1 MNHEY and CDR2 SVGAGI. CDR3 in amino acids: CASSYSNGGAYEQYF. The CDR3 DNA reads as TGTGCCAGCAGTTACTCGAATGGGGGAGCCTACGAGCAGTACTTC.

The chain carries TRBV7-9 and TRBJ2-3, with a possible D match to TRBD1 (6 bases). The CDR3 extends over 15 amino acids. The V end lost 3 bases, the J end lost 11 bases, and 21 bases lay between the germline ends. Germline V gene lookup returns CDR1 SEHNR and CDR2 FQNEAQ (reference sequence). The DNA of the CDR3 is TGTGCCAGCAGCTTCCCAAGAAGACAGGTGGATGGGCAGTATTTT. Its protein is CASSFPRRQVDGQYF.

The J gene is TRBJ2-1, the V gene TRBV4-2; 8 nucleotides align to TRBD2. Germline assignment: CDR1 LGHNA and CDR2 YNFKEQ. V lost 1 base and J lost 1; bases outside the gene matches: 9. The CDR3 runs to 18 residues. The CDR3 here is CASSQGITRGRSYNEQFF. The CDR3, as DNA: TGTGCCAGCAGCCAAGGAATCACTCGCGGGAGGTCCTACAATGAGCAGTTCTTC.

The chain recombines TRBV24-1 with TRBJ2-1; 11 bases fit TRBD2. The CDR3 has 15 amino acids. Germline V lookup: CDR1 KGHDR, CDR2 SFDVKD. Trimming took 5 bases from V and 2 from J; bases not matched to a gene: 1. Written as DNA, the CDR3 is TGTGCCACCAGTGGGGGACTAGCGGCCTACAATGAGCAGTTCTTC. This encodes CATSGGLAAYNEQFF.

This chain connects TRBV5-1 to TRBJ2-1; 8 positions agree with TRBD2. CDR3 length: 20 amino acids. Germline trimming cut 2 bases from V and 0 bases from J; bases unmatched to any gene: 16. Germline V CDR1 and CDR2: SGHRS, YFSETQ. Here the CDR3 reads CASSFYLASGPPSSYNEQFF. Here the CDR3 DNA reads TGCGCCAGCAGCTTTTACTTGGCTAGCGGGCCGCCGAGCTCCTACAATGAGCAGTTCTTC.

The chain is built from TRBV29-1 and TRBJ1-6; no clear D. The CDR3 has 10 residues. Germline V CDR1 and CDR2: SQVTM, ANQGSEA. V lost 4 bases to trimming and J lost 10 bases, with 5 bases between them. The CDR3 is CSVARSPLHF. CDR3 DNA: TGCAGCGTTGCTAGGTCACCCCTCCACTTT.

Here the CDR3 DNA reads TGCGCCAGCAGCCGAACAGGGGGCGTAAGGACCGGGGAGCTGTTTTTT. Amino acids: CASSRTGGVRTGELFF. The chain joins TRBV4-1 to TRBJ2-2; 9 bases agree with TRBD1. V lost 4 bases, J lost 5 bases, and 8 bases stayed unmatched. CDR3 length equals 16 residues. CDR1 is MGHRA, CDR2 YSYEKL, per germline.

The rearrangement uses TRBV6-1 and TRBJ2-7; D is tentatively TRBD1 or TRBD2 (6 bases each). The CDR3 contains 14 residues. CDR1 MNHNS and CDR2 SASEGT come from the germline V gene. Between the trimmed V and J ends, which lost 7 bases and 3 bases, there was a span of 16 bases. The CDR3 DNA reads as TGTGCCAGCATCTACGGTAGGGGGGACTACGAGCAGTACTTC. It yields the protein CASIYGRGDYEQYF.

This clonotype has only a few counts. This chain connects TRBV6-1 to TRBJ1-4; D is unclear. V lost 6 bases to trimming and J lost 7 bases, with 9 bases between them. Germline V lookup: CDR1 MNHNS, CDR2 SASEGT. The CDR3 has 12 amino acids. CDR3 sequence reads: CASRWICEKLFF. The CDR3 nucleotides read TGTGCCAGCAGGTGGATTTGTGAAAAACTGTTTTTT.

This clonotype was picked up a small number of times. The V gene is TRBV12-3 or TRBV12-4, the J gene TRBJ2-1; no firm D call. The CDR3 has 15 residues. Trimming left V 1 base short and J 7 bases short, with 14 bases between. The CDR3 sequence is CASSLEPAGRNEQFF. The CDR3 region has the DNA TGTGCCAGCAGTTTAGAACCGGCAGGCCGGAATGAGCAGTTCTTC.

The chain joins TRBV7-3 to TRBJ2-7; D is unresolved. The germline V and J ends were trimmed by 2 bases and 5 bases, with 10 bases remaining between them. Per the germline V gene, CDR1 is SGHTA and CDR2 is FQGTGA. The CDR3 is 13 amino acids. CDR3 DNA: TGTGCCAGCAGCTTATCTAGAAGGGACGAGCAGTACTTC. Translation gives CASSLSRRDEQYF.